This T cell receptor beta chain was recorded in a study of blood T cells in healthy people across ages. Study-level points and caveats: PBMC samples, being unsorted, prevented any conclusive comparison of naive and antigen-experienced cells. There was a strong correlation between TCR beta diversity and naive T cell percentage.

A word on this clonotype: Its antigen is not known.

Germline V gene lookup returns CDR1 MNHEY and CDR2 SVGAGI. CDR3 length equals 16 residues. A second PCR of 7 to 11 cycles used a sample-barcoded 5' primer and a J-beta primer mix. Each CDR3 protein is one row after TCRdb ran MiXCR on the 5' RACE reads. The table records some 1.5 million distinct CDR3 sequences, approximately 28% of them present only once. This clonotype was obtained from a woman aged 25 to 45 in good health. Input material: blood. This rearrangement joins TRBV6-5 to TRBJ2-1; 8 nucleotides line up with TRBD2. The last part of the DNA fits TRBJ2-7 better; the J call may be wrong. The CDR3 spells CASNPGGTRSYNEQYF. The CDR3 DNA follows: TGTGCCAGCAACCCGGGGGGGACACGCTCCTACAATGAGCAGTACTTC.